This T cell receptor beta chain was obtained from a study of radiation and T cells in renal cell carcinoma. Whole-study context: Nephrectomy followed 15 Gy stereotactic body radiation by 4 weeks.

Using immunoSEQ multiplex PCR, the repertoire was profiled, and TCRdb retains in-frame clones only, with some absent. Here the sample spans about 91,000 clones, approximately 83% being singletons. Study outcomes and limitations: Top tumor clonotypes rose in blood 2 weeks post-radiation, then contracted. Baseline intratumoral clonotype presence is unknown without pretreatment biopsies.

Comment on this clone: The antigen remains unidentified.

The CDR3 loop spans 13 amino acids. V was cut by 5 bases and J by 7 bases, with 9 bases left in between. CDR1 is SGHDN and CDR2 is FVKESK in the germline V gene. Time point noted: baseline pretreatment blood. Regarding treatment: 15 Gy SBRT to primary tumor, nephrectomy 4 weeks later. The patient's renal cell carcinoma had clear cell pathology. The receptor's source is a man aged 55 to 69 with renal cell carcinoma. V is TRBV14 and J is TRBJ1-6, with no clear D. The sample was blood, taken from a patient whose treatment included radiotherapy and nephrectomy. The CDR3 DNA reads as TGTGCCAGCAGCTTCACACGGAATTCACCCCTCCACTTT. Translating it yields CASSFTRNSPLHF. Variable domain in full (rest from reference TRBV14 and TRBJ1-6): EAGVTQFPSHSVIEKGQTVTLRCDPISGHDNLYWYRRVMGKEIKFLLHFVKESKQDESGMPNNRFLAERTGGTYSTLKVQPAELEDSGVYFCASSFTRNSPLHFGNGTRLTVT.